This entry features one T cell receptor beta chain sequence. Its specificity is not known. The record originates from a study of CD8+ T cells in alopecia areata. Study background: A regimen of oral tofacitinib, 5 to 10 mg twice daily, was given to treated patients. Broader study findings: Compared with mice, patients displayed less clear TCR sharing, possibly for HLA-related reasons. Normal skin contains resident alphabeta T cells, and these are also sequenced in scalp samples. Higher clonality was seen in lesional scalp than in normal scalp, especially in alopecia totalis/universalis.

The CDR3 sequence is 18 residues long. V lost 0 bases to trimming and J lost 4 bases, with 19 bases between them. Sequencing used cDNA as its template, made by extracting RNA and reverse transcribing it. Clones were sequenced by immunoSEQ multiplex PCR, and TCRdb holds only the in-frame ones, with some missing. The sample holds about 220,000 clones; about 58% are singletons and the top ten take 1.6%. As to treatment: oral pan-JAK inhibitor, 5-10 mg twice daily. The rearrangement links TRBV23-1 to TRBJ1-5; D uncertain. TRBV23-1 is known as an ORF, though its function is uncertain. Source: CD4+ T cells sorted from blood, taken at week 4, from a patient treated with tofacitinib. The source is a human donor with alopecia areata. The CDR3 DNA is TGCGCCAGCAGTCAATCTAGGAGGGATCGGTCTCTGAATCAGCCCCAGCATTTT. Protein sequence: CASSQSRRDRSLNQPQHF.